Sequencing of this T cell receptor (beta chain) was carried out in a study of neoadjuvant anti-PD-1 for oral cavity cancer. Profiling relied on immunoSEQ multiplex PCR, and the TCRdb table lists in-frame clones only, not all of them. Seen here are approximately 10,000 clones, around 62% observed once, and the top ten hold about 4.5%. This sample's time point: after neoadjuvant nivolumab, at surgical resection. This CDR3 spans 16 amino acids. Germline assignment: CDR1 SGHDN and CDR2 FVKESK. Unmatched junction bases numbered 6, after V lost 3 bases and J lost 4 bases. This receptor was taken from a person aged 35-80 years with oral cavity squamous cell carcinoma. V and J are TRBV14 and TRBJ2-2; 9 bases map to TRBD2. The input for sequencing was PBMCs, taken after nivolumab (anti-PD-1) treatment. CDR3 residues: CASSQISGRGTGELFF. CDR3 nucleotide sequence: TGTGCCAGCAGCCAGATTAGCGGGAGAGGCACCGGGGAGCTGTTTTTT.